The following is a TCR beta chain sequence with its context. Germline CDR1 is SGHTA and CDR2 is FQGNSA. The CDR3 is 19 amino acids. The junction had 11 bases not matched to a gene; V was cut back by 0 bases and J by 3 bases. This record comes from a study of human thymus T cells. From resections taken during corrective heart surgery, the thymus tissue was obtained. The protocol was immunoSEQ multiplex PCR, while the TCRdb copy is restricted to in-frame clones and leaves out a portion. The data hold around 120,000 clones, with over 85% observed a single time. V gene TRBV7-2 combines with J gene TRBJ2-3, with 11 bases fitting TRBD2. The sample taken for sequencing was thymus tissue. The source is a boy in the first two years of life with a congenital heart defect but otherwise immunologically healthy. The CDR3 coding sequence is TGTGCCAGCAGCTTAGCGAGGATAGCGGGGGGGCTAAGGACAGATACGCAGTATTTT. It specifies CASSLARIAGGLRTDTQYF.